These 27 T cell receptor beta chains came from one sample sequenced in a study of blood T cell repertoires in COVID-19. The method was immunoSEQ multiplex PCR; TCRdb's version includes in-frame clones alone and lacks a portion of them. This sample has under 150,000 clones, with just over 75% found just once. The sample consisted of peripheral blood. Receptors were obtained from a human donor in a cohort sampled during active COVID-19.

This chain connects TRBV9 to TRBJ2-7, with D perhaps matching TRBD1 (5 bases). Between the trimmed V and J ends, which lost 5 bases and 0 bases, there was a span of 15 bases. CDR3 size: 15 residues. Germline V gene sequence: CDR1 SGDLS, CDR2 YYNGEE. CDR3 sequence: CASSALTDPSYEQYF. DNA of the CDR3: TGTGCCAGCAGTGCACTGACAGACCCCTCCTACGAGCAGTACTTC.

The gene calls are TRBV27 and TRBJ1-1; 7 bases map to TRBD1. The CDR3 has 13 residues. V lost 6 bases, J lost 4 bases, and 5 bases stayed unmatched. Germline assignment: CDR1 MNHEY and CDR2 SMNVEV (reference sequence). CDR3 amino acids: CASRPTGTTEAFF. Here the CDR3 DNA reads TGTGCCAGCAGGCCGACAGGGACCACTGAAGCTTTCTTT.

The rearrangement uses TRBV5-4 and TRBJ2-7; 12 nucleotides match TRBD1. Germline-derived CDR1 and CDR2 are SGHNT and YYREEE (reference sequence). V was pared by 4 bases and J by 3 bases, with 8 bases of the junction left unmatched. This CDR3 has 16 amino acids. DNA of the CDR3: TGTGCCAGCAGCCCGGGGGGACAGGGGGCCCTCTACGAGCAGTACTTC. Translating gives CASSPGGQGALYEQYF.

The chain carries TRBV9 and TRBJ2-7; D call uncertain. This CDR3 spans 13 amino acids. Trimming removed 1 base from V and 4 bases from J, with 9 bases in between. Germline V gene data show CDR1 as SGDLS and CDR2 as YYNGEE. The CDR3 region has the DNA TGTGCCAGCAGCGTAAACGTCGGGTACGAGCAGTACTTC. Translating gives CASSVNVGYEQYF.

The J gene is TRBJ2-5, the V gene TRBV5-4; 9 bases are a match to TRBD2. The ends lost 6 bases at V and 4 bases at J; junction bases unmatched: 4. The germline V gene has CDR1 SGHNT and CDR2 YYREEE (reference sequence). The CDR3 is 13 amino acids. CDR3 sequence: CASTTREGETQYF. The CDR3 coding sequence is TGTGCCAGCACCACGCGGGAGGGAGAGACCCAGTACTTC. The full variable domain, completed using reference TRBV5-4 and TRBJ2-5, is ETGVTQSPTHLIKTRGQQVTLRCSSQSGHNTVSWYQQALGQGPQFIFQYYREEENGRGNFPPRFSGLQFPNYSSELNVNALELDDSALYLCASTTREGETQYFGPGTRLLVL.

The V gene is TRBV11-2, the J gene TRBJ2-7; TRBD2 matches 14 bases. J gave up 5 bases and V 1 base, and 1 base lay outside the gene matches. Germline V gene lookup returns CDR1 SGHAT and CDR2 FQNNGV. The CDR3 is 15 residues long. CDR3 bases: TGTGCCAGCAGCTTAGGGACTAGCGGGGGGCACGAGCAGTACTTC. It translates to CASSLGTSGGHEQYF.

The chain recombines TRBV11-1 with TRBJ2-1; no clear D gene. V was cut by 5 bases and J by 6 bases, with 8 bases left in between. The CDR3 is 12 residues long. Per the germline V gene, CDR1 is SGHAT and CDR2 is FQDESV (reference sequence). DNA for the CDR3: TGTGCCAGCAGCGCCAACAGCAATGAGCAGTTCTTC. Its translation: CASSANSNEQFF.

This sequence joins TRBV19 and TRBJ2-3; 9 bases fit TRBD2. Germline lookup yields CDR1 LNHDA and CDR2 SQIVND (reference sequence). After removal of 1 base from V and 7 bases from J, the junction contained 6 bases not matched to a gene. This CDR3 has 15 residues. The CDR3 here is CASSIVGSGGYTQYF. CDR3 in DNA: TGTGCCAGTAGTATAGTAGGTAGCGGGGGATATACGCAGTATTTT.

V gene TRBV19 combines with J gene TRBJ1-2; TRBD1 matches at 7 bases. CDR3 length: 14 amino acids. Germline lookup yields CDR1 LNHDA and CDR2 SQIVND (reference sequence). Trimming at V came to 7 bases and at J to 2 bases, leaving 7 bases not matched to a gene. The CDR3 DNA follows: TGTGCCAGTACCCCAGGGGGAAGCAACTATGGCTACACCTTC. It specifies CASTPGGSNYGYTF.

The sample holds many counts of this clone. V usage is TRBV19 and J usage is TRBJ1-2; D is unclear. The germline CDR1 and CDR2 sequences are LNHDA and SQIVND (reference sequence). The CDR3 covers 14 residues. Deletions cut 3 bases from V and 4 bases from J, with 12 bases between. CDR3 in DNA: TGTGCCAGTAGTATCCCTTGGGAGAGCTATGGCTACACCTTC. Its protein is CASSIPWESYGYTF.

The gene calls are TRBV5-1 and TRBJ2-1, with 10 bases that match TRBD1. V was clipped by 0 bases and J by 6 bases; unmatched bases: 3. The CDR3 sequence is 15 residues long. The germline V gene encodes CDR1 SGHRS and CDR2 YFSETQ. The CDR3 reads CASSLVGQGLNEQFF. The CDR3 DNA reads TGCGCCAGCAGCTTGGTGGGACAGGGGCTCAATGAGCAGTTCTTC.

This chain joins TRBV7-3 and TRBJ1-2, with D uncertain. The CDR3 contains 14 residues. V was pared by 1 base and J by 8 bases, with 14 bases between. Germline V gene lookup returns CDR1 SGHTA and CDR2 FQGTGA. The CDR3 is CASSLNLLGLGYTF. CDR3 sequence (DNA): TGTGCCAGCAGCTTAAATTTATTGGGCCTGGGCTACACCTTC. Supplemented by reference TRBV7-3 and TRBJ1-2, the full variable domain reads GAGVSQTPSNKVTEKGKYVELRCDPISGHTALYWYRQSLGQGPEFLIYFQGTGAADDSGLPNDRFFAVRPEGSVSTLKIQRTERGDSAVYLCASSLNLLGLGYTFGSGTRLTVV.

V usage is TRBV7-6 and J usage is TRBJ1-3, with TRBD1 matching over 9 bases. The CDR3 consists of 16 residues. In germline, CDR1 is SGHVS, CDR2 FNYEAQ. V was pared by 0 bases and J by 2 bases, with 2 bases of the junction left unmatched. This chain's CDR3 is CASSLAGQGTGNTIYF. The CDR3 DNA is TGTGCCAGCAGCTTAGCCGGACAGGGGACTGGAAACACCATATATTTT. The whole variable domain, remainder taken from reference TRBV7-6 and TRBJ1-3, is GAGVSQSPRYKVTKRGQDVALRCDPISGHVSLYWYRQALGQGPEFLTYFNYEAQQDKSGLPNDRFSAERPEGSISTLTIQRTEQRDSAMYRCASSLAGQGTGNTIYFGEGSWLTVV.

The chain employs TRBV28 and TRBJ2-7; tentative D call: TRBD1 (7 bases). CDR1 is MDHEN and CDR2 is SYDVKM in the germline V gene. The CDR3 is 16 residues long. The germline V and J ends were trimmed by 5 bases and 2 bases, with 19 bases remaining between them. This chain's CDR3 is CASSGNRGRGAYEQYF. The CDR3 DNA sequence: TGTGCCAGCAGTGGGAATAGGGGGCGCGGGGCCTACGAGCAGTACTTC.

The CDR3 DNA reads as TGTGCCTGGAGTGTCGGGGGGGAGCAGTACTTC. It is translated as CAWSVGGEQYF. This chain joins TRBV30 and TRBJ2-7, with TRBD2 identical over 7 bases. CDR3 size: 11 residues. Germline V gene sequence: CDR1 GTSNPN, CDR2 SVGIG (reference sequence). The J segment lost 7 bases and the V segment lost 0 bases, leaving 0 bases of the junction unmatched.

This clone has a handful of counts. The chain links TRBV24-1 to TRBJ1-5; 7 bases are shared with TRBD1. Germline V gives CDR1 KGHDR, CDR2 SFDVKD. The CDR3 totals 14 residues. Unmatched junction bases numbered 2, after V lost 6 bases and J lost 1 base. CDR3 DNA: TGTGCCACCAGTAAGACAGGGAGCAATCAGCCCCAGCATTTT. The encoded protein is CATSKTGSNQPQHF.

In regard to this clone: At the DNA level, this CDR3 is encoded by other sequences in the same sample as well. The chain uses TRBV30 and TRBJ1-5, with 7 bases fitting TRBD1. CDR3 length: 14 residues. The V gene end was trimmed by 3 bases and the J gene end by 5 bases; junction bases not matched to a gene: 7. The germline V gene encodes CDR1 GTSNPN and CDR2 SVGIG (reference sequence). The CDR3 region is CAWRGLGGDQPQHF. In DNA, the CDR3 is TGTGCCTGGAGAGGGTTAGGGGGCGATCAGCCCCAGCATTTT. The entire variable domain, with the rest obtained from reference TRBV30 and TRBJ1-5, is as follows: SQTIHQWPATLVQPVGSPLSLECTVEGTSNPNLYWYRQAAGRGLQLLFYSVGIGQISSEVPQNLSASRPQDRQFILSSKKLLLSDSGFYLCAWRGLGGDQPQHFGDGTRLSIL.

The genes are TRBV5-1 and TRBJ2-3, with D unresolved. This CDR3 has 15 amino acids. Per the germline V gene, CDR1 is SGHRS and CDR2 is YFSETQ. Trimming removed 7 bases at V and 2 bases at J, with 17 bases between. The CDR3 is CASRFGQATTDTQYF. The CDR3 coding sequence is TGCGCCAGCCGATTTGGGCAGGCGACCACAGATACGCAGTATTTT.

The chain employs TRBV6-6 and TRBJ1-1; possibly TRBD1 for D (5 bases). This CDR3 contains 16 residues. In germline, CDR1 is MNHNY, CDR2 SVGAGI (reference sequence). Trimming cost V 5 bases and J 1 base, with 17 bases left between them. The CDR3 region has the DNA TGTGCCAGCAGTCCCCTCGGGCAGGGAAGGAACACTGAAGCTTTCTTT. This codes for CASSPLGQGRNTEAFF.

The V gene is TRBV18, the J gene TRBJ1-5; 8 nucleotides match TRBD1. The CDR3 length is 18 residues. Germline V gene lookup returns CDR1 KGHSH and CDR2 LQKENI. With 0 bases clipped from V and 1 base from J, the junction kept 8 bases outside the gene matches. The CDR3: CASSPPSGQGESNQPQHF. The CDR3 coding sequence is TGTGCCAGCTCACCACCCTCCGGACAGGGTGAAAGCAATCAGCCCCAGCATTTT.

CDR3 loop: CASSRDRPEAFF. The CDR3, as DNA: TGTGCCAGCAGCCGGGACAGGCCCGAAGCTTTCTTT. V gene TRBV7-9 combines with J gene TRBJ1-1; 8 bases are shared with TRBD1. The CDR3 spans 12 residues. V gave up 5 bases and J gave up 8 bases; unmatched junction bases: 4. Germline values: CDR1 SEHNR, CDR2 FQNEAQ (reference sequence).

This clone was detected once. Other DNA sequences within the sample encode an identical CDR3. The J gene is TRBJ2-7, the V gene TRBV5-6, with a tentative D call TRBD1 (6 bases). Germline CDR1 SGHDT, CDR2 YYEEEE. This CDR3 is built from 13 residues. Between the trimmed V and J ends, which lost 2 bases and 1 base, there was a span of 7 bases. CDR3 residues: CASSLGQSYEQYF. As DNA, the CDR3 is TGTGCCAGCAGCTTAGGACAGTCCTACGAGCAGTACTTC.

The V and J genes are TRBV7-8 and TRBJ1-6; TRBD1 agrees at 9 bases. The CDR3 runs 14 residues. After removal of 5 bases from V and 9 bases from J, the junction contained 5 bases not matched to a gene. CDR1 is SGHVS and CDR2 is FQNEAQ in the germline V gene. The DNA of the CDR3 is TGTGCCAGCAGCAGGGACAGGGAGACTTCACCCCTCCACTTT. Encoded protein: CASSRDRETSPLHF.

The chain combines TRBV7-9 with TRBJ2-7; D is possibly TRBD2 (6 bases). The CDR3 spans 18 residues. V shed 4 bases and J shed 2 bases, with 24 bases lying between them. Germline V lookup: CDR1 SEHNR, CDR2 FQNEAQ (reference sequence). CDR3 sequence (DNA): TGTGCCAGCAGCTGGGAGATGCAAACGGGGGTCTCAGCCTACGAGCAGTACTTC. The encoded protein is CASSWEMQTGVSAYEQYF.

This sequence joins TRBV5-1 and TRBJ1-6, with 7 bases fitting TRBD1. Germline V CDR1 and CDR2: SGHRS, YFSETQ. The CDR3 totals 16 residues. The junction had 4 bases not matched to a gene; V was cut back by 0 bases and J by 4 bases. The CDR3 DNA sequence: TGCGCCAGCAGCTTGGAAGAGACAGGGTATAATTCACCCCTCCACTTT. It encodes CASSLEETGYNSPLHF.

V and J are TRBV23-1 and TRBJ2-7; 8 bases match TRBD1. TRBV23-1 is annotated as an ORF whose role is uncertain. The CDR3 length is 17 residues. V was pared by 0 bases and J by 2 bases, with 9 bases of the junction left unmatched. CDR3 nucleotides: TGCGCCAGCAGTCAATCGGGGGGAGACAGGGGACCCTACGAGCAGTACTTC. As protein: CASSQSGGDRGPYEQYF.

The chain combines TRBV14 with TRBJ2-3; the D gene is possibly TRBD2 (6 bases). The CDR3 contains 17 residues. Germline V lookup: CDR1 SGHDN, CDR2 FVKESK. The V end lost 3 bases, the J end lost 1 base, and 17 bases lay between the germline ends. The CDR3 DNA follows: TGTGCCAGCAGCCAGGGAGTCTGGAGGGGAGGCACAGATACGCAGTATTTT. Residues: CASSQGVWRGGTDTQYF.